The TCR beta chain under discussion was sequenced for a study of vaccination effects on CD4 cells after COVID-19. This CDR3 comprises 14 residues. With 3 bases removed from V and 0 bases from J, the gap between germline ends came to 6 bases. The germline V gene has CDR1 SGHRS and CDR2 YFSETQ. In the case of this clone: Its specificity is unknown.

Under the ViraFEST assay, PBMC were stimulated with viral peptide pools so that antigen-specific CD4+ T cells expanded. Sequencing was performed afterwards. After roughly ten days in culture, the CD4+ T cells were isolated. In the vaccine recipients, nucleocapsid antibodies were negative and there was no prior SARS-CoV-2 infection. Cultivation was performed at two million PBMC per well with about 9 IU/ml IL-2 and 10 ug/ml peptides added. IL-2 medium supplanted half the medium on days 3 and 7. Sequencing was performed with immunoSEQ multiplex PCR; in TCRdb, only in-frame clones are kept and a portion is missing. The sample holds about 73,000 clones, around 74% seen once. The study's findings and limits: Marked clonal contraction of both clone types appeared late after vaccination. Nearly all vaccine-induced clones in healthy recipients recognized only SARS-CoV-2.

This chain uses TRBV5-1 with TRBJ2-2; D ambiguous. This clonotype was sampled from a human donor who received a COVID-19 vaccine. The sequencing here drew on CD4+ T cells from PBMCs cultured with HCoV-NL63 spike peptides, taken before COVID-19 vaccination. The DNA for the CDR3 is TGCGCCAGCAGCTCCACAGCGAACACCGGGGAGCTGTTTTTT. It specifies CASSSTANTGELFF.